A selection of T cell receptor beta chains follows, all from one sample in a study of blood T cell repertoires in COVID-19. TCRdb's table, derived via immunoSEQ multiplex PCR, lists solely in-frame clones and lacks some. This sample has over 200,000 clones, with around 89% found just once. The sequencing input was PBMCs or T cells enriched from blood (not recorded which). The receptors were sampled from a man aged 25 to 40 who had been exposed to COVID-19. CDR3s leave out the opening cysteine and the closing phenylalanine or tryptophan. Fields, in order: V gene, clone size, J gene, CDR3 protein. Not all rows give a size; the values are once, few, many and, for expanded clones, a class.

>TRBV6-5|-|TRBJ1-1
ASSPADTEAF
>TRBV7-2|-|TRBJ2-5
ASSPPGRERRETQY
>TRBV4-1|-|TRBJ1-4
ASSATRTGGGEKLF
>TRBV3-1/TRBV3-2|once|TRBJ2-5
ASSQDSGGPQTQY
>TRBV7-2|-|TRBJ1-2
ASRSLDRNYGYT
>TRBV4-2|-|TRBJ2-7
ASSHGTLGEQY
>TRBV2|-|TRBJ2-7
ASTLLFGQGNSDEQY
>TRBV30|-|TRBJ2-7
AWRADRYEQY
>TRBV25-1|-|TRBJ1-2
ASSEFGGPITGYT
>TRBV3-1/TRBV3-2|-|TRBJ1-1
ASSHGRRSTEAF
>TRBV2|-|TRBJ1-5
ASSGQFRQPQH
>TRBV2|-|TRBJ1-6
ASRDESPLH
>TRBV19|-|TRBJ2-7
ASSIGLASYEQY
>TRBV7-6|-|TRBJ1-6
ASSLGGGQGDNSPLH
>TRBV3-1/TRBV3-2|-|TRBJ1-2
ASSQVEEDGYT
>TRBV7-3|-|TRBJ1-1
ASSLGGDRDTEAF
>TRBV9|-|TRBJ1-1
ASSGTTGGGTEAF
>TRBV5-4|-|TRBJ1-4
ASGEANEKLF